The present entry profiles one TCR beta chain with its context. Per the germline V gene, CDR1 is MNHEY and CDR2 is SVGAGI. V gave up 0 bases and J gave up 2 bases; unmatched junction bases: 4. The CDR3 has 15 amino acids. The data stem from a study of T cell changes during pregnancy in multiple sclerosis. Libraries were prepared by immunoSEQ multiplex PCR; TCRdb keeps only in-frame clonotypes and omits some of them. Altogether 10,000 to 12,000 clones are present, around nine tenths being singletons, with the ten largest covering more than 4.5%. The TCR sequence derives from a female donor in good health, enrolled as a control in a pregnancy study. The source material was CD8+ T cells from peripheral blood mononuclear cells, sampled in the first trimester of pregnancy. This chain connects TRBV6-5 to TRBJ2-7, with TRBD1 identical over 7 bases. The CDR3 loop reads CASSYSITGAYEQYF. As DNA, the CDR3 is TGTGCCAGCAGTTACTCGATTACAGGGGCCTACGAGCAGTACTTC.